Presented here are 18 T cell receptor beta chains from one specimen sequenced in a study of T cell changes during pregnancy in multiple sclerosis. Here immunoSEQ multiplex PCR was the method, and the copy in TCRdb shows in-frame clones only, minus some. The table lists 84,000 or so clones, 94% of them singletons. This sample comprised peripheral blood, obtained in the third trimester of pregnancy. The receptors originated from a female donor with multiple sclerosis, enrolled in a pregnancy study.

This sequence joins TRBV6-6 and TRBJ1-1; D possibly corresponds to TRBD1 (5 bases). V was trimmed by 6 bases and J by 8 bases, leaving 19 bases between them. This CDR3 contains 14 residues. Germline V gene sequence: CDR1 MNHNY, CDR2 SVGAGI (reference sequence). CDR3 DNA: TGTGCCAGCAGCCTCCCGGGACTGACACTAGAAGCTTTCTTT. Translation: CASSLPGLTLEAFF.

The table lists this clone with a count of one. Other DNA variants within this sample encode the same CDR3. The J gene is TRBJ2-7, the V gene TRBV5-6; 7 nucleotides align to TRBD2. The CDR3 is 14 amino acids. J was trimmed by 3 bases and V by 5 bases; bases with no gene match: 8. Germline V gene lookup returns CDR1 SGHDT and CDR2 YYEEEE. CDR3: CASSMGGGSYEQYF. In DNA form, the CDR3 reads TGTGCCAGCAGTATGGGGGGGGGAAGCTACGAGCAGTACTTC.

The chain links TRBV29-1 to TRBJ2-7; the match to TRBD1 covers 8 bases. With 3 bases clipped from V and 3 bases from J, the junction kept 7 bases outside the gene matches. CDR1 and CDR2 (germline): SQVTM, ANQGSEA. The CDR3 runs to 14 residues. The DNA for the CDR3 is TGCAGCGTTGACCGGGACAGGCTATACTACGAGCAGTACTTC. Translation gives CSVDRDRLYYEQYF.

The gene calls are TRBV7-6 and TRBJ2-5; perhaps TRBD2 as D (7 bases). This CDR3 is 14 amino acids long. V was pared by 2 bases and J by 5 bases, with 12 bases between. Germline V gene sequence: CDR1 SGHVS, CDR2 FNYEAQ. In DNA, the CDR3 is TGTGCCAGCAGCTTAACGGGGGGCGGGGAGACCCAGTACTTC. It specifies CASSLTGGGETQYF.

This chain connects TRBV4-2 to TRBJ2-1; 7 bases line up with TRBD2. This CDR3 region has 17 residues. Trimming took 0 bases from V and 3 from J; bases not matched to a gene: 8. Germline-derived CDR1 and CDR2 are LGHNA and YNFKEQ. The CDR3 DNA follows: TGTGCCAGCAGCCAAGAGGGGCCCAGCGGGATCTACAATGAGCAGTTCTTC. This sequence encodes CASSQEGPSGIYNEQFF.

The chain carries TRBV5-1 and TRBJ2-4; D not certain. V lost 0 bases and J lost 5, with 12 bases in between. The CDR3 is 15 amino acids. The germline gives CDR1 SGHRS, CDR2 YFSETQ. CDR3 in amino acids: CASSLGLARQNIQYF. Written as DNA, the CDR3 is TGCGCCAGCAGCTTGGGATTAGCCCGCCAAAACATTCAGTACTTC.

The chain has TRBV7-9 and TRBJ2-1, with TRBD2 matching over 9 bases. V gave up 5 bases and J gave up 5 bases; unmatched junction bases: 13. The length of the CDR3 is 17 residues. CDR1 and CDR2 from the germline V gene are SEHNR and FQNEAQ (reference sequence). CDR3 sequence reads: CASSDSLAGGSHNEQFF. Written as DNA, the CDR3 is TGTGCCAGCAGCGACTCGTTGGCGGGAGGGTCCCACAATGAGCAGTTCTTC.

The J gene is TRBJ2-5, the V gene TRBV5-8, with 9 bases fitting TRBD2. V gave up 0 bases and J gave up 5 bases; unmatched junction bases: 5. The CDR3 covers 15 residues. Germline lookup yields CDR1 SGHTS and CDR2 YDEGEE. CDR3 protein: CASSLEVAGAETQYF. The CDR3 DNA is TGTGCCAGCAGCTTGGAGGTAGCGGGAGCTGAGACCCAGTACTTC.

The CDR3 sequence is CARATTEGAEQYF. CDR3 coding DNA: TGTGCCCGCGCGACGACGGAGGGTGCGGAGCAGTACTTC. The rearrangement joins TRBV10-3 to TRBJ2-7, with D maybe TRBD2 (6 bases). V was shortened by 11 bases and J by 7 bases, with 21 bases between the two germline ends. The CDR3 length is 13 residues. Germline V lookup: CDR1 ENHRY, CDR2 SYGVKD.

CDR3 nucleotide sequence: TGTGCCAGCAGTTTGACTAGTGGGGGGCAAGAGACCCAGTACTTC. The encoded protein is CASSLTSGGQETQYF. This chain uses TRBV28 with TRBJ2-5, with a possible D match to TRBD2 (6 bases). The CDR3 loop spans 15 amino acids. CDR1 and CDR2 from the germline V gene are MDHEN and SYDVKM. V was pared by 3 bases and J by 2 bases, with 13 bases between.

The chain recombines TRBV19 with TRBJ2-5; the D gene is possibly TRBD2 (6 bases). The CDR3 totals 14 residues. Germline CDR1 and CDR2: LNHDA and SQIVND (reference sequence). V was shortened by 7 bases and J by 4 bases, with 16 bases between the two germline ends. CDR3 residues: CASTPAGWSETQYF. The CDR3 nucleotides read TGTGCCAGTACCCCGGCGGGGTGGTCAGAGACCCAGTACTTC.

This clone is a singleton in its sample. The V call is TRBV5-4, the J call TRBJ2-7, with 9 bases that match TRBD1. The CDR3 is made up of 15 amino acids. Germline-derived CDR1 and CDR2 are SGHNT and YYREEE (reference sequence). V was clipped by 5 bases and J by 4 bases; unmatched bases: 10. CDR3: CASSSGTGNFYEQYF. CDR3 DNA sequence: TGTGCCAGCAGTTCCGGGACAGGGAATTTTTACGAGCAGTACTTC. The full variable domain, completed using reference TRBV5-4 and TRBJ2-7, is ETGVTQSPTHLIKTRGQQVTLRCSSQSGHNTVSWYQQALGQGPQFIFQYYREEENGRGNFPPRFSGLQFPNYSSELNVNALELDDSALYLCASSSGTGNFYEQYFGPGTRLTVT.

The chain combines TRBV5-1 with TRBJ2-7, with TRBD1 matching over 10 bases. This CDR3 is 15 amino acids long. The V segment lost 0 bases and the J segment 5 bases; nucleotides outside the gene matches: 5. Germline CDR1 and CDR2: SGHRS and YFSETQ. CDR3 bases: TGCGCCAGCAGCTTGGAGGGGACAGGGGCCCACGAGCAGTACTTC. This encodes CASSLEGTGAHEQYF.

The J gene is TRBJ2-7, the V gene TRBV4-3; TRBD2 might be the D (5 bases). This CDR3 spans 13 amino acids. The germline V gene has CDR1 LGHNA and CDR2 YSLEER. V was cut by 4 bases and J by 2 bases, with 9 bases left in between. In nucleotides, the CDR3 is TGCGCCAGCAGCCCCGGACTGACCTACGAGCAGTACTTC. Translation gives CASSPGLTYEQYF.

The chain's CDR3 is CASSIGGGFGNTIYF. The CDR3 bases are TGTGCCAGCTCAATCGGTGGGGGCTTCGGAAACACCATATATTTT. The chain links TRBV18 to TRBJ1-3, with a weak D call TRBD1 (6 bases). The CDR3 has 15 residues. CDR1 is KGHSH, CDR2 LQKENI, per germline. The germline V and J ends were trimmed by 5 bases and 4 bases, with 15 bases remaining between them.

The genes are TRBV19 and TRBJ2-1; D might be TRBD2 (6 bases). Germline loops: CDR1 LNHDA, CDR2 SQIVND (reference sequence). Trimming shortened V by 4 bases and J by 3 bases, and 7 bases separated the two germline ends. CDR3 length: 13 amino acids. In DNA, the CDR3 is TGTGCCAGTAGTACGACTAGCTACAATGAGCAGTTCTTC. Its translation: CASSTTSYNEQFF.

The chain couples TRBV5-1 to TRBJ2-1, with D possibly being TRBD2 (5 bases). This CDR3 comprises 14 residues. CDR1 and CDR2 from the germline V gene are SGHRS and YFSETQ. The germline V and J ends were trimmed by 0 bases and 4 bases, with 8 bases remaining between them. The CDR3 loop is CASSLGLLYNEQFF. The CDR3 DNA reads TGCGCCAGCAGCTTGGGACTACTATACAATGAGCAGTTCTTC.

The genes are TRBV4-2 and TRBJ2-2; no reliable D call. CDR1 LGHNA and CDR2 YNFKEQ come from the germline V gene. The CDR3 is 17 residues long. Trimming took 0 bases from V and 1 from J, leaving 12 bases between them. The CDR3 DNA reads as TGTGCCAGCAGCCAAGATAGGCTAAGACAGAACACCGGGGAGCTGTTTTTT. This gives the protein CASSQDRLRQNTGELFF.